The clone carrying this T cell receptor (beta chain) appeared a single time. Its antigen is unknown. This sample was included in a study of T cell responses to AZD1222 COVID-19 vaccine. Whole-study results and caveats: Repertoires were obtained solely post-peak T cell response. Two AZD1222 doses significantly raised spike-specific TCR breadth and depth over controls. Only six or seven AZD1222 recipients were seropositive at baseline. There were mostly white British donors and more females than males, and clonal diversity was possibly underestimated.

Profiled with immunoSEQ multiplex PCR; TCRdb holds only in-frame clones, not every one. The table shows 65,000 to 75,000 clones, with 84% occurring only once. This clonotype was obtained from an adult in good health. This material consisted of peripheral blood, taken on day 0 of AZD1222 vaccination.

The CDR3 loop reads CASSLALAGGTGTQYF. The CDR3, as DNA: TGTGCCAGCAGCTTAGCACTAGCGGGGGGGACGGGGACGCAGTATTTT. V and J are TRBV7-2 and TRBJ2-3, with 13 bases lining up with TRBD2. The CDR3 consists of 16 residues. With V trimmed by 0 bases and J by 9 bases, 6 bases remained unmatched. CDR1 SGHTA and CDR2 FQGNSA come from the germline V gene.